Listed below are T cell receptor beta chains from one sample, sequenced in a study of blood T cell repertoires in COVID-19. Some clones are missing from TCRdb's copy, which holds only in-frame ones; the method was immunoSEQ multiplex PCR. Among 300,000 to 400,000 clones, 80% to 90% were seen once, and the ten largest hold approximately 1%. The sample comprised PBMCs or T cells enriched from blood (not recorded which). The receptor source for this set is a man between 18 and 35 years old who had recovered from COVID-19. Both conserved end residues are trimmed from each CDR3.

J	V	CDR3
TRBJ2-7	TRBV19	ASSGGSWAEQY
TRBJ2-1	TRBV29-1	SVEDGDRGLSYNEQF
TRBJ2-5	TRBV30	AGGQGRETQY
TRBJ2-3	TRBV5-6	ASSDINSGRGGTDTQY
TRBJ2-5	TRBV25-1	ASSEFKSVQETQY
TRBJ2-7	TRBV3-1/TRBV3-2	ASSPRTSGSEQY
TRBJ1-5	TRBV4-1	ASSQESGSILGQPQH
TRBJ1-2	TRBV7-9	ASSLVALSGYGYT
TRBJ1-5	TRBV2	ASSVRGTGDSNQPQH
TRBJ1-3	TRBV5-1	ASSQGTGGNTIY
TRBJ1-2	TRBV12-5	ASGWGVGGYT
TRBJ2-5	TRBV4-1	ASSLRRGETQY
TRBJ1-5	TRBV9	ASSVTGGNQPQH
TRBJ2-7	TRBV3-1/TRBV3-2	ASSQDLSSLLAGNYEQY